The present entry profiles one T cell receptor (beta chain) with its context. The antigen remains undetermined. TCRdb reprocessed the RT-PCR reads via MiXCR and lists one record per CDR3 protein. The sample lists some 640,000 distinct CDR3 sequences, about 15% occurring once. This CDR3 comprises 14 residues. Germline loops: CDR1 SNHLY, CDR2 FYNNEI. Between the trimmed V and J ends, which lost 4 bases and 2 bases, there was a span of 12 bases. This specimen comes from a study of response to subunit inactivated influenza vaccine. Study observations and caveats: The authors suggested that few new T cells are recruited per seasonal influenza vaccination.

This clonotype originated in a man aged 45-65 years who received an inactivated influenza vaccine. The chain is built from TRBV2 and TRBJ2-7; D not certain. The sample in question was PBMCs from blood, obtained about 14 days before vaccination. The chain's CDR3 is CASSAEGTTYEQYF. CDR3 nucleotides: TGTGCCAGCAGTGCGGAAGGTACCACCTACGAGCAGTACTTC.